The text below deals with one TCR beta chain. As yet, its antigen is unknown. J lost 5 bases, V lost 5 bases, and 6 bases had no gene match. This CDR3 is built from 14 residues. CDR1 MNHNS and CDR2 SASEGT come from the germline V gene. This record belongs to a study of radiation and T cells in renal cell carcinoma. Study as a whole: Nephrectomy followed 15 Gy stereotactic body radiation by 4 weeks.

Profiled with immunoSEQ multiplex PCR; TCRdb holds only in-frame clones, not every one. The sample contains 100,000 to 150,000 clones, roughly 80% of which appear only once. Time point meaning: baseline pretreatment blood. Described treatment: 15 Gy SBRT to primary tumor, nephrectomy 4 weeks later. The tumor was a clear cell renal cell carcinoma. General observations from the study: In blood, top tumor clones expanded by 2 weeks, shrinking by 4.

The clonotype was recovered from an older woman with renal cell carcinoma. Sequencing was performed on blood, taken from a patient whose treatment included radiotherapy and nephrectomy. The genes are TRBV6-1 and TRBJ2-7; TRBD1 agrees at 10 bases. The CDR3 protein is CASSPGQGVDEQYF. Here the CDR3 DNA reads TGTGCCAGCAGTCCCGGACAGGGGGTAGACGAGCAGTACTTC.